This TCR beta chain was found in a study of regulatory T cells in long-lasting Graves disease. Study at large: To qualify as persistent, Graves' disease required over 5 years of antithyroid drugs with positive TSH receptor antibodies.

Regarding time point: persistent/refractory GD, antithyroid drugs over 5 years with positive TRAb. Preparation of the TCR library used RNA extracted from PBMCs. EDTA tubes were used for drawing around 8.8 milliliters of peripheral blood. This clonotype was counted a few times. The target antigen is unknown. Findings and caveats of the study: New patients shared roughly 1,000 public clonotypes, and persistent patients shared more, with 2,741.

Arm-PCR of CDR3 regions and iRepertoire HTBI primers were the basis on which TCR beta libraries were built. TCRdb reprocessed the multiplex PCR reads via MiXCR and lists one record per CDR3 protein. The repertoire includes around 430,000 distinct CDR3 sequences, under 25% of them detected once, and around 13% sits in the top ten. The source was peripheral blood mononuclear cells (PBMCs), collected when the disease was refractory, from a patient treated with antithyroid drugs. The clonotype comes from a female donor with Graves disease.

CDR3 in DNA: TGTGCCAGCAGCCGAACAACCGGGGAGCTGTTTTTT. Protein sequence: CASSRTTGELFF. The chain combines TRBV7-9 with TRBJ2-2; D unresolved. V lost 5 bases, J lost 5 bases, and 6 bases lay in between. This CDR3 is 12 amino acids long. The germline CDR1 and CDR2 sequences are SEHNR and FQNEAQ (reference sequence). The full variable domain, its missing parts supplied by reference TRBV7-9 and TRBJ2-2, is DTGVSQNPRHKITKRGQNVTFRCDPISEHNRLYWYRQTLGQGPEFLTYFQNEAQLEKSRLLSDRFSAERPKGSFSTLEIQRTEQGDSAMYLCASSRTTGELFFGEGSRLTVL.